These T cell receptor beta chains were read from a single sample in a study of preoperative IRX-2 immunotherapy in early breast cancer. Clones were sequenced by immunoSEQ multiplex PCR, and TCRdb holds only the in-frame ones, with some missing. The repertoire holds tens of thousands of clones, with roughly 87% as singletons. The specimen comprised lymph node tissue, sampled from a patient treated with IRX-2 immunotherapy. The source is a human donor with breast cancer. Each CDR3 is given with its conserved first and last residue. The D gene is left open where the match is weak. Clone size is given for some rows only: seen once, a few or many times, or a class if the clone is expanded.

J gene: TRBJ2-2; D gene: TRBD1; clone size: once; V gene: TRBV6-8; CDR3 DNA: TGTGCCAGCAGTCCTCAGGGGGTCGGGGAGCTGTTTTTT; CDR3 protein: CASSPQGVGELFF
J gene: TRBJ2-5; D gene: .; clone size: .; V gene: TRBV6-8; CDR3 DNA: TGTGCCAGCAGTTACCGGGAACAAGAGACCCAGTACTTC; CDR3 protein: CASSYREQETQYF
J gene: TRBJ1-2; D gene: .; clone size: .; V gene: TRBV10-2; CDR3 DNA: TGCGCCACCAAGGAGAACCGGGAGGGCTACACCTTC; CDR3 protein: CATKENREGYTF
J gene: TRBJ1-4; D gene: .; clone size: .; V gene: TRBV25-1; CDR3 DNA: TGTGCCAGCAGTGGAGTCAGGGATGGAAATGAAAAACTGTTTTTT; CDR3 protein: CASSGVRDGNEKLFF
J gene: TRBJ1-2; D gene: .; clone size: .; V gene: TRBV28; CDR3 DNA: TGTGCCAGCAGTCTCACGGCGGGCTATGGCTACACCTTC; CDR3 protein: CASSLTAGYGYTF
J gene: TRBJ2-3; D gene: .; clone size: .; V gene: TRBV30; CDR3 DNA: TGTGCCTGGAGTGTACGGGGGCCGACAGATACGCAGTATTTT; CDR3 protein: CAWSVRGPTDTQYF
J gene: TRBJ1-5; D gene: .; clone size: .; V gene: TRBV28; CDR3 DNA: TGTGCCAGCAGTTCTCCCCCCGGCGATCAGCCCCAGCATTTT; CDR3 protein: CASSSPPGDQPQHF
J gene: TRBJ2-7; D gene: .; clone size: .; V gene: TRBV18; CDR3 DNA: TGTGCCAGCTCACCAGGGACCGCGAACGAGCAGTACTTC; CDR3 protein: CASSPGTANEQYF
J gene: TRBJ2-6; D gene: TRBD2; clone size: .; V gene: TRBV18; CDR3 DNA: TGTGCCAGCTCACCAAGGGGAGGGGACCCTGGGGCCAACGTCCTGACTTTC; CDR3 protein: CASSPRGGDPGANVLTF
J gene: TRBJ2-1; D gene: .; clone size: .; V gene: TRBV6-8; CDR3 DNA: TGTGCCACCAACGACGGATACAATGAGCAGTTCTTC; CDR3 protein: CATNDGYNEQFF
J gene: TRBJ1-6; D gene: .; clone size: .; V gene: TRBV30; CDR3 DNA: TGTGCCTGGAGACCCGGTGGGCACTCCTATAATTCACCCCTCCACTTT; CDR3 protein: CAWRPGGHSYNSPLHF
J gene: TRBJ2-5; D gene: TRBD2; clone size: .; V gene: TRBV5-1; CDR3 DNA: TGCGCCAGCAGCTCCCTCCCCGGTAGCGGGGGTGAGACCCAGTACTTC; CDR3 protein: CASSSLPGSGGETQYF
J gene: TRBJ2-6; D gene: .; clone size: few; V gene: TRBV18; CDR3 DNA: TGTGCCAGCTCACCGACAGGCTCTGGGGCCAACGTCCTGACTTTC; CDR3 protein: CASSPTGSGANVLTF
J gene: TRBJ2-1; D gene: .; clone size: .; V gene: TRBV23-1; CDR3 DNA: TGCGCCAGCAGCCTTCTGGGGGGCGGGTACAATGAGCAGTTCTTC; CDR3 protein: CASSLLGGGYNEQFF
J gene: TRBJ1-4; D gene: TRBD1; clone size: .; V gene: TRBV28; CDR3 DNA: TGTGCCAGCAGTGACGGGGGACAGGGGAATGAAAAACTGTTTTTT; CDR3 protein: CASSDGGQGNEKLFF